This entry lists 3 T cell receptor beta chains sequenced from one sample in a study of T cells in tuberculosis. TCRdb's copy holds only in-frame clones and misses some; the assay was immunoSEQ multiplex PCR. The sample has roughly 34,000 clones, around 88% seen once. The time point: new active TB diagnosis, blood taken before or within 7 days of starting treatment. This specimen consisted of PBMCs, obtained at tuberculosis diagnosis. Source of these receptors: an adult with tuberculosis.

The J gene is TRBJ2-5, the V gene TRBV2, with D unclear. CDR3 length equals 14 residues. Germline loops: CDR1 SNHLY, CDR2 FYNNEI. V gave up 6 bases and J gave up 5 bases, with 16 bases separating them. This chain's CDR3 is CASSQSRSTETQYF. In nucleotides, the CDR3 is TGTGCCAGCAGCCAAAGCCGCTCAACTGAGACCCAGTACTTC.

This rearrangement joins TRBV6-4 to TRBJ2-3, with 10 nucleotides matching TRBD1. The CDR3 sequence is 15 residues long. Germline trimming cut 0 bases from V and 4 bases from J; bases unmatched to any gene: 1. Germline V CDR1 and CDR2: MRHNA, SNTAGT. CDR3 DNA sequence: TGTGCCAGCAGTGACTCGACAGGGGGCGCAGATACGCAGTATTTT. This codes for CASSDSTGGADTQYF.

This chain links TRBV19 with TRBJ1-1; no definite D call. The V gene lost 3 bases and the J gene lost 5 bases, with 10 bases spanning the gap. The CDR3 runs 13 residues. The V gene's germline CDR1 is LNHDA and CDR2 SQIVND (reference sequence). Here the CDR3 DNA reads TGTGCCAGTAGTATCTGGGGAGGTACTGAAGCTTTCTTT. Amino acids: CASSIWGGTEAFF. The variable domain in full, completed from reference TRBV19 and TRBJ1-1, reads DGGITQSPKYLFRKEGQNVTLSCEQNLNHDAMYWYRQDPGQGLRLIYYSQIVNDFQKGDIAEGYSVSREKKESFPLTVTSAQKNPTAFYLCASSIWGGTEAFFGQGTRLTVV.